The 25 T cell receptor beta chains listed next were all sequenced from one sample in a study of CD8+ T cells in alopecia areata. Following RNA extraction, reverse transcription yielded cDNA that acted as the sequencing template. The table came from immunoSEQ multiplex PCR; TCRdb's copy has only in-frame clones and leaves some out. The data hold a few hundred thousand clones, with around three fifths observed a single time. Regarding treatment: oral pan-JAK inhibitor, 5-10 mg twice daily. Sequenced here: CD4+ T cells sorted from blood, sampled around week 54, from a patient treated with tofacitinib. These receptors came from a human donor with alopecia areata.

The chain uses TRBV5-6 and TRBJ1-5, with a weak D call TRBD1 (6 bases). This CDR3 spans 15 amino acids. V shed 0 bases and J shed 6 bases, with 13 bases lying between them. Germline CDR1 reads SGHDT; CDR2 reads YYEEEE. CDR3 sequence (DNA): TGTGCCAGCAGCTTGGGGTGGGGACAAGGTCAGCCCCAGCATTTT. This encodes CASSLGWGQGQPQHF.

The table lists this clone with a few counts. The CDR3 spells CASSPATSGGSVQETQYF. In DNA form, the CDR3 reads TGCGCCAGCAGCCCAGCGACTAGCGGGGGTTCAGTACAAGAGACCCAGTACTTC. The rearrangement links TRBV4-3 to TRBJ2-5, with 12 bases identical to TRBD2. Per germline, CDR1 LGHNA and CDR2 YSLEER. The CDR3 consists of 18 residues. Trimming took 4 bases from V and 2 from J; bases not matched to a gene: 11.

The J gene is TRBJ1-5, the V gene TRBV30; TRBD1 agrees at 8 bases. The CDR3 contains 15 residues. V dropped 2 bases and J dropped 2; count of bases not matched to a gene: 5. CDR1 is GTSNPN and CDR2 is SVGIG in the germline V gene (reference sequence). CDR3: CAWSQGQGGNQPQHF. CDR3 DNA sequence: TGTGCCTGGAGTCAAGGACAGGGTGGCAATCAGCCCCAGCATTTT.

The chain joins TRBV27 to TRBJ2-7, with a weak D call TRBD2 (5 bases). V gave up 0 bases and J gave up 1 base, with 13 bases separating them. The CDR3 runs 16 residues. CDR1 and CDR2 (germline): MNHEY, SMNVEV (reference sequence). This CDR3 is CASSLSVSAPSYEQYF. CDR3 DNA sequence: TGTGCCAGCAGTTTATCGGTTAGCGCCCCTTCCTACGAGCAGTACTTC.

This clone was detected a few times. V usage is TRBV27 and J usage is TRBJ2-5; D is possibly TRBD1 or TRBD2 (5 bases each). Trimming left V 8 bases short and J 3 bases short, with 16 bases between. Per germline, CDR1 MNHEY and CDR2 SMNVEV (reference sequence). There are 14 residues in the CDR3. CDR3 nucleotide sequence: TGTGCCAGCTCTTGGGGGTTTCGGAAAGAGACCCAGTACTTC. Translation gives CASSWGFRKETQYF.

This chain connects TRBV4-3 to TRBJ2-6; 7 bases align to TRBD1. With 0 bases clipped from V and 1 base from J, the junction kept 9 bases outside the gene matches. CDR1 and CDR2 from the germline V gene are LGHNA and YSLEER. The CDR3 runs 19 residues. Written as DNA, the CDR3 is TGCGCCAGCAGCCAAGATCTTGGTCGCAGGGGGTCTGGGGCCAACGTCCTGACTTTC. Its protein product is CASSQDLGRRGSGANVLTF.

The gene calls are TRBV15 and TRBJ2-3, with TRBD1 as a possible D gene (6 bases). Germline CDR1 reads LNHNV; CDR2 reads YYDKDF (reference sequence). This CDR3 is 16 amino acids long. The V end was cut by 0 bases, the J end by 2 bases, with 12 bases between. The CDR3 DNA follows: TGTGCCACCAGCAGAGAACAGGGAATCGCCACAGATACGCAGTATTTT. Amino acid sequence: CATSREQGIATDTQYF.

This clone has just a few counts. Other DNA sequences of this sample code for an identical CDR3. The rearrangement uses TRBV5-1 and TRBJ1-1, with 8 bases matching TRBD1. Germline V CDR1 and CDR2: SGHRS, YFSETQ. This CDR3 contains 14 residues. Germline trimming cut 0 bases from V and 4 bases from J; bases unmatched to any gene: 2. CDR3: CASSLDRGGTEAFF. DNA of the CDR3: TGCGCCAGCAGCTTGGACAGGGGGGGCACTGAAGCTTTCTTT.

The chain links TRBV25-1 to TRBJ2-7; no reliable D call. V was clipped by 2 bases and J by 5 bases, with 4 bases between them. There are 11 residues in the CDR3. Germline CDR1 reads MGHDK; CDR2 reads SYGVNS. CDR3 in amino acids: CASSEGDEQYF. The CDR3 DNA reads as TGTGCCAGCAGTGAAGGGGACGAGCAGTACTTC.

Concerning this clone itself: This specimen includes other DNA sequences encoding the same CDR3. The chain uses TRBV30 and TRBJ2-7, with 8 bases lining up with TRBD1. CDR3 size: 12 residues. CDR1 GTSNPN and CDR2 SVGIG come from the germline V gene (reference sequence). With 5 bases clipped from V and 4 bases from J, the junction kept 4 bases outside the gene matches. The CDR3, as DNA: TGTGCCTGGGGACAGGGTGCATACGAGCAGTACTTC. This translates into CAWGQGAYEQYF.

This clone has a single count. Here the CDR3 reads CASSQDAGVGTEAFF. The CDR3 DNA reads TGCGCCAGCAGCCAAGATGCAGGGGTAGGAACTGAAGCTTTCTTT. The gene calls are TRBV4-3 and TRBJ1-1; maybe TRBD1 (6 bases). The CDR3 length is 15 residues. Germline V lookup: CDR1 LGHNA, CDR2 YSLEER. V dropped 0 bases and J dropped 5 bases, with 13 bases sitting between them.

This chain connects TRBV29-1 to TRBJ1-1; D unresolved. The CDR3 spans 14 residues. Germline CDR1 is SQVTM and CDR2 is ANQGSEA. The V gene lost 4 bases and the J gene lost 1 base, with 13 bases spanning the gap. The DNA of the CDR3 is TGCAGCGTTGTACCCAGTGGAGCGAACACTGAAGCTTTCTTT. Translated, it gives CSVVPSGANTEAFF.

This clone has just one count. DNA for the CDR3: TGTGCCAGCAGCAAATCGCTCACAGGCGATGGCTACACCTTC. Protein sequence: CASSKSLTGDGYTF. This chain links TRBV5-5 with TRBJ1-2, with D possibly TRBD1 on 5 matching bases. CDR3 size: 14 residues. The germline CDR1 and CDR2 sequences are SGHKS and YYEKEE (reference sequence). V was cut by 4 bases and J by 6 bases, with 16 bases left in between. The variable domain in full, with the rest retrieved from reference TRBV5-5 and TRBJ1-2, is DAGVTQSPTHLIKTRGQQVTLRCSPISGHKSVSWYQQVLGQGPQFIFQYYEKEERGRGNFPDRFSARQFPNYSSELNVNALLLGDSALYLCASSKSLTGDGYTFGSGTRLTVV.

In its sample, this clone was seen a few times. The J gene is TRBJ2-2, the V gene TRBV14; perhaps TRBD2 as D (5 bases). This CDR3 is built from 17 residues. V was pared by 4 bases and J by 3 bases, with 18 bases between. CDR1 is SGHDN, CDR2 FVKESK, per germline. The CDR3 loop is CASSPHITGKHTGELFF. The CDR3 DNA follows: TGTGCCAGCAGCCCTCACATTACGGGAAAGCACACCGGGGAGCTGTTTTTT.

The chain joins TRBV5-4 to TRBJ2-1; D gene unclear. Germline values: CDR1 SGHNT, CDR2 YYREEE (reference sequence). The ends were cut back, 0 bases at V and 9 bases at J, with 7 bases in the middle. The CDR3 length is 12 residues. The CDR3 DNA follows: TGTGCCAGCAGCTTGGCCGGAGCTGAGCAGTTCTTC. It translates to CASSLAGAEQFF.

The chain employs TRBV9 and TRBJ1-1, with 7 bases aligning to TRBD1. CDR1 SGDLS and CDR2 YYNGEE come from the germline V gene. The CDR3 has 14 amino acids. The ends lost 4 bases at V and 1 base at J; junction bases unmatched: 4. This CDR3 is CASSITGANTEAFF. The CDR3 bases are TGTGCCAGCAGCATAACAGGGGCGAACACTGAAGCTTTCTTT.

A few counts support this clone. V gene TRBV7-2 combines with J gene TRBJ2-5; D is possibly TRBD2 (5 bases). This CDR3 has 15 amino acids. V was pared by 1 base and J by 5 bases, with 14 bases between. Germline CDR1 SGHTA, CDR2 FQGNSA. CDR3 protein: CASSLDGRGSETQYF. The CDR3 DNA reads as TGTGCCAGCAGCTTAGACGGTCGGGGATCGGAGACCCAGTACTTC.

This clone was seen only once. The genes are TRBV30 and TRBJ1-6; D gene ambiguous. The germline V gene encodes CDR1 GTSNPN and CDR2 SVGIG (reference sequence). CDR3 size: 13 residues. V lost 2 bases and J lost 4, with 6 bases in between. In nucleotides, the CDR3 is TGTGCCTGGAGTTTGGGGTATAATTCACCCCTCCACTTT. It is translated as CAWSLGYNSPLHF.

The chain combines TRBV6-1 with TRBJ2-4, with D possibly matching TRBD2 (6 bases). Germline V gene data show CDR1 as MNHNS and CDR2 as SASEGT. The CDR3 contains 17 residues. V was cut by 3 bases and J by 6 bases, with 21 bases left in between. The CDR3 DNA is TGTGCCAGCAGTGAGACCCCGCGGGACCTACTCTTAAACATTCAGTACTTC. Protein product: CASSETPRDLLLNIQYF.

V usage is TRBV19 and J usage is TRBJ2-3; the D call may be TRBD1 or TRBD2 (6 bases each). Germline CDR1 LNHDA, CDR2 SQIVND (reference sequence). This CDR3 has 15 residues. V was trimmed by 6 bases and J by 5 bases, leaving 18 bases between them. The CDR3 nucleotides read TGTGCCAGTAGAGGGGGAGTAGCGGATCAAGATACGCAGTATTTT. Protein: CASRGGVADQDTQYF.

A word on this clone: One end of the junction varies from germline; a read error may be responsible. The chain recombines TRBV27 with TRBJ2-7, with D hard to call. The CDR3 runs 9 residues. Germline V gene sequence: CDR1 MNHEY, CDR2 SMNVEV (reference sequence). The DNA of the CDR3 is TGTGCCAGCAATCGAACACCAAGCTTC. It is translated as CASNRTPSF.

The rearrangement joins TRBV6-6 to TRBJ2-5; D not certain. The germline V gene has CDR1 MNHNY and CDR2 SVGAGI (reference sequence). The CDR3 extends over 15 amino acids. The V and J ends lost 8 bases and 5 bases respectively, with 21 bases between them. CDR3 in DNA: TGTGCCAGCGCCCGAACGAGCGCCCTTGGGGAGACCCAGTACTTC. Translation gives CASARTSALGETQYF.

This clone was detected once. The chain links TRBV30 to TRBJ2-3; 8 bases line up with TRBD2. Germline CDR1 is GTSNPN and CDR2 is SVGIG (reference sequence). Losses at the gene ends were 3 bases for V and 4 bases for J; bases not matched to a gene: 9. The CDR3 runs 15 residues. This CDR3 is CAWREGRGASDTQYF. CDR3 coding DNA: TGTGCCTGGAGGGAAGGGCGGGGGGCGTCAGATACGCAGTATTTT. Full variable domain (remainder filled in from reference TRBV30 and TRBJ2-3): SQTIHQWPATLVQPVGSPLSLECTVEGTSNPNLYWYRQAAGRGLQLLFYSVGIGQISSEVPQNLSASRPQDRQFILSSKKLLLSDSGFYLCAWREGRGASDTQYFGPGTRLTVL.

The genes are TRBV30 and TRBJ1-2; no clear D gene. V lost 1 base to trimming and J lost 8 bases, with 14 bases between them. Germline loops: CDR1 GTSNPN, CDR2 SVGIG (reference sequence). The CDR3 is 13 amino acids. CDR3 loop: CAWSAGSVSGYTF. For the CDR3, the DNA is TGTGCCTGGAGTGCGGGGAGTGTGAGCGGCTACACCTTC.

The V gene is TRBV5-1, the J gene TRBJ1-1; D is unresolved. CDR1 SGHRS and CDR2 YFSETQ come from the germline V gene. This CDR3 contains 14 residues. Trimming removed 0 bases at V and 12 bases at J, with 18 bases between. Written as DNA, the CDR3 is TGCGCCAGCAGCTTGGCCTCGAGGGCTGTGGGAACTTTCTTT. Its translation is CASSLASRAVGTFF.